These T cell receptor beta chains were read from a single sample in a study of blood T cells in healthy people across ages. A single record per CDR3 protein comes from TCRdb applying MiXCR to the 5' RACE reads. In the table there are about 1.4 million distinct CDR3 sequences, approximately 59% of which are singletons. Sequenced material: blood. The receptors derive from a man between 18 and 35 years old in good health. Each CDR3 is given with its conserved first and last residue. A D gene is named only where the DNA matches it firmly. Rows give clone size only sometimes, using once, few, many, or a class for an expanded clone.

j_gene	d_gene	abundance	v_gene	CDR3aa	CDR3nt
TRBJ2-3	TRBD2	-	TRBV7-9	CASSFSPSGGTDTQYF	TGTGCCAGCAGCTTCTCCCCTAGCGGGGGCACAGATACGCAGTATTTT
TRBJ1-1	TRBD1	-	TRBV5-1	CASSFSTGITEAFF	TGCGCCAGCAGCTTTTCGACAGGGATCACTGAAGCTTTCTTT
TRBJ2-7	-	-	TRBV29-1	CSVAGHGEQYF	TGCAGCGTGGCCGGACACGGCGAGCAGTACTTC
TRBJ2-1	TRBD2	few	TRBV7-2	CASSVPGLAGVFNEQFF	TGTGCCAGCAGCGTTCCGGGACTAGCGGGAGTTTTCAATGAGCAGTTCTTC
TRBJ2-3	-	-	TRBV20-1	CSAKTESSTDTQYF	TGCAGTGCCAAGACGGAGTCTAGCACAGATACGCAGTATTTT
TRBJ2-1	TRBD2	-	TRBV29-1	CGGVSAGGPHEQFF	TGCGGCGGGGTTTCAGCGGGAGGGCCACATGAGCAGTTCTTC
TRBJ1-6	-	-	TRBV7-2	CASSWGRGRSPLHF	TGTGCCAGCAGCTGGGGTCGGGGGCGATCACCCCTCCACTTT
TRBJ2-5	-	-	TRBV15	CATSRDYAGQETQYF	TGTGCCACCAGCAGAGATTATGCAGGGCAAGAGACCCAGTACTTC
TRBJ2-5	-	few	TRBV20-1	CSARGTAETQYF	TGCAGTGCTAGAGGGACAGCAGAGACCCAGTACTTC
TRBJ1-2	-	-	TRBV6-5	CASRPNRGAGGYTF	TGTGCCAGCAGACCGAACCGGGGGGCCGGTGGCTACACCTTC
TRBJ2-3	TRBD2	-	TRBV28	CASSPIGRLAITDTQYF	TGTGCCAGCAGCCCCATTGGACGACTAGCAATAACAGATACGCAGTATTTT
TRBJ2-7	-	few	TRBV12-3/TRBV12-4	CASSLGPASEQYF	TGTGCCAGCAGTTTAGGCCCCGCATCCGAGCAGTACTTC
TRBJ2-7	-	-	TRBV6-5	CASSYEQGLTYEQYF	TGTGCCAGCAGTTACGAGCAGGGGCTTACCTACGAGCAGTACTTC
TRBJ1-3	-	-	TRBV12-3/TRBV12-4	CASSTFQGRENTIYF	TGTGCCAGCAGCACCTTCCAGGGGAGGGAGAACACCATATATTTT
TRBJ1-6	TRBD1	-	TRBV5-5	CASSAWTGFNSPLHF	TGTGCCAGCAGCGCCTGGACAGGGTTTAATTCACCCCTCCACTTT
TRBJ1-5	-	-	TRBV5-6	CASSLSGLQPQHF	TGTGCCAGCAGCTTGTCAGGGCTTCAGCCCCAGCATTTT
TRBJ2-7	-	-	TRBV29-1	CSVVASDGSYEQYF	TGCAGCGTAGTTGCCTCGGACGGGTCCTACGAGCAGTACTTC
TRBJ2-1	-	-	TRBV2	CASSGGAGNDNEQFF	TGTGCCAGCAGTGGGGGTGCGGGGAACGACAATGAGCAGTTCTTC
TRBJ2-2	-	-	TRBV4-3	CASSQDEGPSTGELFF	TGCGCCAGCAGCCAGGACGAAGGGCCATCCACCGGGGAGCTGTTTTTT
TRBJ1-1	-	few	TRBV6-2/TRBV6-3	CASSVLGRDTEAFF	TGTGCCAGCAGTGTTCTGGGGAGGGACACTGAAGCTTTCTTT
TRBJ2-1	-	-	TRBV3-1	CASSQELYSGNEQFF	TGTGCCAGCAGCCAAGAATTATATTCGGGGAATGAGCAGTTCTTC
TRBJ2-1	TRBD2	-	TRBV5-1	CASSFLAAGEGDEQFF	TGCGCCAGCAGCTTTCTAGCAGCGGGGGAGGGCGATGAGCAGTTCTTC
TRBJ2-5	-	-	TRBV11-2	CASTRFVGQETQYF	TGTGCCAGCACCCGGTTTGTAGGACAAGAGACCCAGTACTTC
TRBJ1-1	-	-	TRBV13	CASSLGRGGGTEAFF	TGTGCCAGCAGCTTAGGCCGGGGAGGTGGCACCGAAGCTTTCTTT
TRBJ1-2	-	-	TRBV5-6	CASSRGAAGKGYTF	TGTGCTAGCAGCAGAGGGGCAGCTGGGAAGGGCTACACCTTC
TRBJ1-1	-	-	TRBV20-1	CSAPMNTEAFF	TGCAGTGCCCCCATGAACACTGAAGCTTTCTTT
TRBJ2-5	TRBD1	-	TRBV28	CASTTGGWETQYF	TGTGCCAGCACGACAGGGGGTTGGGAGACCCAGTACTTC
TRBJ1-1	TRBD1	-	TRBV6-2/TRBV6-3	CASSAGNRGKAFF	TGTGCCAGCAGTGCCGGAAACAGGGGGAAAGCTTTCTTT
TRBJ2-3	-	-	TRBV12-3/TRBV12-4	CASTPGRGISTDTQYF	TGTGCCAGCACCCCAGGTCGGGGCATTAGCACAGATACGCAGTATTTT
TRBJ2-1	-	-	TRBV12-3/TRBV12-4	CASKGGEPTGNEQFF	TGTGCCAGCAAGGGAGGAGAGCCCACGGGGAATGAGCAGTTCTTC
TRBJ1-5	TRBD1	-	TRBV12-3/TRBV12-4	CASSPGTGARSDSNQPQHF	TGTGCCAGCAGTCCGGGGACAGGGGCCCGTTCAGATAGCAATCAGCCCCAGCATTTT
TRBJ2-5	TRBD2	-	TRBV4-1	CASSRGLAGPATQYF	TGCGCCAGCAGCCGAGGACTAGCGGGGCCAGCGACCCAGTACTTC
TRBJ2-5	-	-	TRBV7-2	CASSFAQLQETQYF	TGTGCCAGCAGCTTTGCGCAGCTCCAAGAGACCCAGTACTTC
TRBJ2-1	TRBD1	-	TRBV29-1	CSARGTYAPSEQFF	TGCAGCGCCAGGGGGACATACGCCCCATCCGAGCAGTTCTTC
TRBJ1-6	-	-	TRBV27	CASSPFNSPLHF	TGTGCCAGCAGTCCCTTCAATTCACCCCTCCACTTT
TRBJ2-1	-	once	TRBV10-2	CASRDSDSDAEQFF	TGCGCCAGCAGGGACTCAGACAGTGATGCTGAGCAGTTCTTC
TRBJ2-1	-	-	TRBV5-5	CASSRVTSAYNEQFF	TGTGCCAGCAGCCGCGTGACTAGTGCGTACAATGAGCAGTTCTTC
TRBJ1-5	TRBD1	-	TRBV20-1	CSLDRGPERPQHF	TGCAGTTTGGACAGGGGGCCCGAGCGGCCCCAGCATTTT
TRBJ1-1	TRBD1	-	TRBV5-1	CASSLPPLTGQQLKPDTEAFF	TGCGCCAGCAGCTTGCCCCCCCTGACAGGGCAGCAACTAAAGCCGGACACTGAAGCTTTCTTT
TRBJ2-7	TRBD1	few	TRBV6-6	CASLRQGHEQYF	TGTGCCAGCCTGAGACAGGGACACGAGCAGTACTTC
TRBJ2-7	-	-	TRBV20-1	CSANPRARNYEQYF	TGCAGTGCTAATCCTCGGGCACGAAACTACGAGCAGTACTTC
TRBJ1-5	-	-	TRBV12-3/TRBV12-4	CASSLGQGGYQPQHF	TGTGCCAGCAGTTTAGGGCAGGGAGGGTATCAGCCCCAGCATTTT
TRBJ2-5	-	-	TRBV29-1	CSVQAGASWNEQYF	TGCAGCGTACAAGCAGGGGCTAGCTGGAATGAGCAGTACTTC
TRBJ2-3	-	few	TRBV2	CASSGQRTDTQYF	TGTGCCAGCAGTGGACAACGCACAGATACGCAGTATTTT
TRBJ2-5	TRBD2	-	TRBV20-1	CSAILAGQQETQYF	TGCAGTGCAATACTAGCGGGGCAACAAGAGACCCAGTACTTC
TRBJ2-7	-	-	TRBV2	CASSEIHEQYF	TGTGCCAGCAGTGAAATCCACGAGCAGTACTTC
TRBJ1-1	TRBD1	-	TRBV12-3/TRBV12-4	CASRGQITNTEAFF	TGTGCCAGCAGGGGACAGATTACGAACACTGAAGCTTTCTTT
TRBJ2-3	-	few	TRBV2	CASSGGSDTQYF	TGTGCCAGCAGTGGGGGGTCAGATACGCAGTATTTT
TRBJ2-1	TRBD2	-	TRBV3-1	CASSQDHGTSGRYNEQFF	TGTGCCAGCAGCCAAGATCACGGGACTAGCGGAAGGTACAATGAGCAGTTCTTC
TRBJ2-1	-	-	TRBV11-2	CASSLTGTPSYNEQFF	TGTGCCAGCAGCTTAACTGGGACTCCCTCCTACAATGAGCAGTTCTTC
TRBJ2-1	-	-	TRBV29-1	CSVEVTESAAYEQFF	TGCAGCGTTGAAGTAACAGAATCCGCAGCTTACGAGCAGTTCTTC
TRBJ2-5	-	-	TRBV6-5	CASSYMEGQETQYF	TGTGCCAGCAGTTACATGGAGGGGCAAGAGACCCAGTACTTC
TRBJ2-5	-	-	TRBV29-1	CSVEKDQGLSPTYQETQYF	TGCAGCGTTGAAAAAGATCAGGGGCTCAGCCCAACTTACCAAGAGACCCAGTACTTC
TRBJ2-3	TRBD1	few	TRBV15	CATSSPSTHRGSSTDTQYF	TGTGCCACCAGCAGTCCCAGCACTCACAGGGGGTCTAGCACAGATACGCAGTATTTT
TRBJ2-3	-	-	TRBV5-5	CASTIEGADTQYF	TGTGCCAGCACCATTGAAGGCGCAGATACGCAGTATTTT